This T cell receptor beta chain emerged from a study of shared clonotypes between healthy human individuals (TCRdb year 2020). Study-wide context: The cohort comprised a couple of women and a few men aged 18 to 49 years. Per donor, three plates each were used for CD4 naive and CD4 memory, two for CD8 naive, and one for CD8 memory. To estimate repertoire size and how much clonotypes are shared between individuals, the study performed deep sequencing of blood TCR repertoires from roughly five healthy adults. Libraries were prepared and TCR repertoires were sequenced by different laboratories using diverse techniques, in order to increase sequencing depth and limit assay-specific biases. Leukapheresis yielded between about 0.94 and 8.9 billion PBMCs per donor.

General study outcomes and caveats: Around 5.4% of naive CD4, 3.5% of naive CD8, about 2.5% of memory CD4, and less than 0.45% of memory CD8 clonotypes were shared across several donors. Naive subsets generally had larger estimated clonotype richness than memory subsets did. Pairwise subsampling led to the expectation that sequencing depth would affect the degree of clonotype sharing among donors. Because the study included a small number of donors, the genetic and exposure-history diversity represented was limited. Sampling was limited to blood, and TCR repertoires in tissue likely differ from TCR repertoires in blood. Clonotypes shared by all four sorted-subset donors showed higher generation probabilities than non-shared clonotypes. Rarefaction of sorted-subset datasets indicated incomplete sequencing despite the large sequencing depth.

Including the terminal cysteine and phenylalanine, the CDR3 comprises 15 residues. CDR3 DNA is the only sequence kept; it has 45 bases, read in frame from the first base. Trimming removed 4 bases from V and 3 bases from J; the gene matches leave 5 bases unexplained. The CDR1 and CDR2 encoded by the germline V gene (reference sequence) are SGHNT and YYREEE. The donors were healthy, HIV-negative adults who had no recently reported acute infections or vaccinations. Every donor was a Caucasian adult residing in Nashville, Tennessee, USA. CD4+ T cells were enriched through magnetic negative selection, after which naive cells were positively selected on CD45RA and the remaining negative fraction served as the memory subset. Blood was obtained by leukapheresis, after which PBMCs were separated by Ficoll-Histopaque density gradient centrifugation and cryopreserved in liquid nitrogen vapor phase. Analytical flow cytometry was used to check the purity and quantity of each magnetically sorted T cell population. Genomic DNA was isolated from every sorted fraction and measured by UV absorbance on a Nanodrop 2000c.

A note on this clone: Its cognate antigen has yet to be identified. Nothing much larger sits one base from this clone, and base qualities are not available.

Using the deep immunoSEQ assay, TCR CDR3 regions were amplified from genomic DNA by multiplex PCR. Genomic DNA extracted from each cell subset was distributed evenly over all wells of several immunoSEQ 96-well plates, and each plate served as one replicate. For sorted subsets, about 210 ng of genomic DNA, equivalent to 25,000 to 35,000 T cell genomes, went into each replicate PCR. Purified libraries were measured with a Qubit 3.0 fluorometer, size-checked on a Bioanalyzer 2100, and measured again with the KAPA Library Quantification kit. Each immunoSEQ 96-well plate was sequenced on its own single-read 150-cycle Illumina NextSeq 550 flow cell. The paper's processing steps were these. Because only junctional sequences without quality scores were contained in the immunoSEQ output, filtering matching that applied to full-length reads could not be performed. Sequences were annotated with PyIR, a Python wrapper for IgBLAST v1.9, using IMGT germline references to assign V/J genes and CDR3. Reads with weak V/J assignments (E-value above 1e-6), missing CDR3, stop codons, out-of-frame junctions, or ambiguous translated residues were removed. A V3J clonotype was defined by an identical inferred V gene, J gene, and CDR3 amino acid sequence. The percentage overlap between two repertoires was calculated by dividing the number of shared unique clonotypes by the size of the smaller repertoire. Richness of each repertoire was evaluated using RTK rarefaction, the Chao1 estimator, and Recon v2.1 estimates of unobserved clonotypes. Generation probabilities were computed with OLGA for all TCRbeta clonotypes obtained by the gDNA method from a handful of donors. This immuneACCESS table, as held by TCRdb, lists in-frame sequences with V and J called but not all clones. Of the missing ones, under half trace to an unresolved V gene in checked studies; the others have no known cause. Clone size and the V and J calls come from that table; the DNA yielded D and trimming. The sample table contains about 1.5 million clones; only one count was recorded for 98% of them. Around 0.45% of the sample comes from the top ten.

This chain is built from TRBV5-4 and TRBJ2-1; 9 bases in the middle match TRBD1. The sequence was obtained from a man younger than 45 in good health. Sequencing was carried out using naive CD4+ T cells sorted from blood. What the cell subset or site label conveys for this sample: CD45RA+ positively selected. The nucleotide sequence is TGTGCCAGCAGCACGGGACAGGGAATCTACAATGAGCAGTTCTTC. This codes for CASSTGQGIYNEQFF.